These T cell receptor beta chains were read from a single sample in a study of PD-1 blockade in classical Hodgkin lymphoma. The assay was immunoSEQ multiplex PCR, and TCRdb's table has in-frame clones only and misses some. The sample holds approximately 93,000 clones, roughly 73% seen once. Sequencing used peripheral blood mononuclear cells (PBMCs), obtained before the fourth cycle of nivolumab. These receptors all come from a human donor with classical Hodgkin lymphoma. Both conserved end residues are part of each CDR3. Each record gives: CDR3 protein, J gene, V gene.

CDR3: CASSLGTGGGYEQYF
J: TRBJ2-7
V: TRBV5-1

CDR3: CSVEVGGLNTEAFF
J: TRBJ1-1
V: TRBV29-1

CDR3: CASSENYNEQFF
J: TRBJ2-1
V: TRBV25-1

CDR3: CASSIAVSFSPLHF
J: TRBJ1-6
V: TRBV19

CDR3: CSALNTGELFF
J: TRBJ2-2
V: TRBV20-1

CDR3: CASSSRAETGRDGYTF
J: TRBJ1-2
V: TRBV28

CDR3: CASSSRTSGGSTDTQYF
J: TRBJ2-3
V: TRBV7-2

CDR3: CASSLEETQYF
J: TRBJ2-5
V: TRBV5-1

CDR3: CASRAGVGTEAFF
J: TRBJ1-1
V: TRBV7-3

CDR3: CASSLAGRRGRGTDTQYF
J: TRBJ2-3
V: TRBV5-1

CDR3: CASSSLYEQYF
J: TRBJ2-7
V: TRBV28

CDR3: CASSGKTRGHGYGYTF
J: TRBJ1-2
V: TRBV14

CDR3: CARGRGTDTQYF
J: TRBJ2-3
V: TRBV19

CDR3: CASSEVSQDRYTQYF
J: TRBJ2-3
V: TRBV2

CDR3: CASSFGYARLGIIDTQYF
J: TRBJ2-3
V: TRBV5-1

CDR3: CASSKSGTYNEQFF
J: TRBJ2-1
V: TRBV28

CDR3: CASSSDRGKQYF
J: TRBJ2-7
V: TRBV5-5

CDR3: CASSRRTSDADTQYF
J: TRBJ2-3
V: TRBV7-2

CDR3: CSVYLPGFPSGNTIYF
J: TRBJ1-3
V: TRBV29-1

CDR3: CASSLYPAQPQHF
J: TRBJ1-5
V: TRBV7-2

CDR3: CASRGQLSSGANVLTF
J: TRBJ2-6
V: TRBV6-6

CDR3: CASSGRTGGSYEQYF
J: TRBJ2-7
V: TRBV27

CDR3: CASQESSYNSPLHF
J: TRBJ1-6
V: TRBV2

CDR3: CAIQRDRGNTIYF
J: TRBJ1-3
V: TRBV10-3

CDR3: CASSQQGLSTDTQYF
J: TRBJ2-3
V: TRBV18

CDR3: CASIRDRVYEQYF
J: TRBJ2-7
V: TRBV2

CDR3: CASSPPSTGRGTGELFF
J: TRBJ2-2
V: TRBV18

CDR3: CASRFQETQYF
J: TRBJ2-5
V: TRBV6-5

CDR3: CASSLQPGGGGAFF
J: TRBJ1-1
V: TRBV5-1

CDR3: CASSLPRGELANYEQYF
J: TRBJ2-7
V: TRBV7-6

CDR3: CATHYPNTGELFF
J: TRBJ2-2
V: TRBV6-6

CDR3: CASSPASGSWSDTQYF
J: TRBJ2-3
V: TRBV7-6

CDR3: CAITRVTVQETQYF
J: TRBJ2-5
V: TRBV7-8

CDR3: CASSSAWGGRGYGYTF
J: TRBJ1-2
V: TRBV28

CDR3: CASSVVGANTEAFF
J: TRBJ1-1
V: TRBV2

CDR3: CASSFPGTSGRSSYNEQFF
J: TRBJ2-1
V: TRBV28

CDR3: CASSPPDQPQHF
J: TRBJ1-5
V: TRBV6-6

CDR3: CASSVAGRGGQETQYF
J: TRBJ2-5
V: TRBV9

CDR3: CASSTPQYNEQFF
J: TRBJ2-1
V: TRBV7-3

CDR3: CASSERTGSSPLHF
J: TRBJ1-6
V: TRBV25-1

CDR3: CASSLHPGKLNTEAFF
J: TRBJ1-1
V: TRBV9

CDR3: CASSFEDRSYNEQFF
J: TRBJ2-1
V: TRBV5-4

CDR3: CASSLDSSYNEQFF
J: TRBJ2-1
V: TRBV7-3

CDR3: CASSVADREETQYF
J: TRBJ2-5
V: TRBV9

CDR3: CASSQDKKRQETQYF
J: TRBJ2-5
V: TRBV4-2

CDR3: CASSHPDGAGFYGYTF
J: TRBJ1-2
V: TRBV4-2

CDR3: CASSYQGPETQYF
J: TRBJ2-5
V: TRBV6-5

CDR3: CASSPGREYEQYF
J: TRBJ2-7
V: TRBV27

CDR3: CASSRIDPLNYGYTF
J: TRBJ1-2
V: TRBV7-9

CDR3: CAISDRDLSNQPQHF
J: TRBJ1-5
V: TRBV10-3

CDR3: CASSPSTGLPLPEAFF
J: TRBJ1-1
V: TRBV5-1

CDR3: CASSYFGGRSYEQYF
J: TRBJ2-7
V: TRBV6-6

CDR3: CASSSSSTGVYEQYF
J: TRBJ2-7
V: TRBV7-2

CDR3: CAISDNDQPQHF
J: TRBJ1-5
V: TRBV10-3